The sequence of this TCR beta chain was determined in a study of cytomegalovirus exposure and HLA in healthy donors (dated by TCRdb to the late 2010s). Broadly, across the study: An earlier analysis of fewer than 750 of the donors reported about 280 Gb of sequence data and roughly 120 million unique TCR beta sequences obtained from around 170 million T cells. An early release covering roughly 600 HLA-typed donors comprised 300 to 350 gigabases of sequencing data and tens of millions of unique TCR sequences. The genetic ancestry cluster associated with self-reported Caucasian donors included 81% of the 300 to 450 genotyped donors. The aim of the study was to test whether cataloging public T cell receptors could identify signatures of past pathogen exposure. The study used immunosequencing to profile the T cell repertoires of approximately 650 subjects and linked those repertoires to cytomegalovirus serostatus. Along with the roughly 670-subject first cohort, a separate validation cohort of roughly 110 different subjects was used. The study combined high-throughput TCR immunosequencing, statistical association of individual TCRs with disease status, and machine learning to predict cytomegalovirus infection status. In a later analysis, previously published TCR beta repertoires from 666 donors were re-analyzed and high-resolution HLA genotyping was added so that TCR occurrence patterns could be studied. Rather than drawing on any new phenotypic data, the later analysis identified candidate immune exposures from TCR beta sequences and the way those sequences occurred across donors. An earlier analysis of around 640 of the donors used high-throughput TCR beta sequencing to judge whether each TCR beta V gene segment behaved as functional or pseudogenic. Donor age, sex, ethnicity and CMV serostatus were compiled alongside the repertoire data. In a later genetic analysis, genome-wide SNP genotypes for about 55% of the 666 donors were used, and that subset was treated as a discovery cohort. All discovery cohort repertoires had been generated on a single sequencing platform. Class I and class II HLA loci were covered by the typing at four-digit resolution. The number of donors typed differed by locus, with 629-630 for A, B, C, DRB1 and DQB1, more than 500 for DQA1, 600 to 610 for DPA1, and roughly 450 for DPB1. Because of strong linkage in the cohort, roughly five DR-DQ haplotypes were treated as single units for association and clustering. Among about 390 genotyped donors of the cohort, an average of about 240,000 unique TCR beta nucleotide sequences were sequenced per donor, approximately 20% of them non-productive. Points the paper makes about the study in general: Because HLA typing was unavailable for some donors at each locus, only the typed subset was used in association tests. A further reported finding was that TCR beta sequences accurately predicted the HLA-A and HLA-B alleles for most subjects in the first cohort. A later analysis found that HLA-associated TCR beta chains were more clonally expanded and had lower generation probabilities than equally common non-associated chains. The earlier analysis of some 540 of the donors excluded 15 to 20 rarely observed V segments, including chromosome 9 orphons, because counts were too low. Most TCR sequences were seen in very few donors, while some public TCRs were found in many individuals. Correlated functional status among segregating V segments might reflect linkage disequilibrium, but an unknown experimental factor could not be ruled out. Only TCR beta chains were sequenced in this cohort, and the absence of alpha or paired-chain data limited detectable features. According to a later analysis, parvovirus B19, influenza, CMV and Epstein-Barr virus appeared linked to several top co-occurrence clusters. Most CMV-associated TCR beta chains appeared to be HLA-restricted in a later analysis, and the HLA associations seemed to be driven largely by CMV exposure. In an earlier analysis of around 600 of the donors, most TCR beta V segments appeared in productive rearrangements about 87% or about 30% of the time, broadly matching IMGT annotations. A later genetic analysis associated a missense DCLRE1C variant with V-gene and J-gene trimming of TCR beta chains, and an independent cohort replicated the association. The only immune exposure information available for the cohort was CMV serostatus. It was suggested by the authors that the approach could potentially be generalized to other disease states and immunological phenotypes. Sequencing depth was assumed to be roughly uniform across donors in the presence/absence analyses, though that assumption may not hold. In vitro tests confirmed that three of the cytomegalovirus-associated TCR beta chains recognize cytomegalovirus antigens. According to a later analysis, TCR association rates differed among HLA loci, with DRB1 alleles showing the most associated TCRs and HLA-C alleles showing the fewest. When HLA alleles, especially DR and DQ, strongly co-occurred, attributing TCR associations to individual alleles was difficult. A group of highly shared sequence variants was considered likely to be a technical artifact of the sequencing pipeline. According to a later genetic analysis, donors in an Asian-associated ancestry cluster had fewer N-insertions in productive TCRs than the approximately 650-donor mean. In the study, some 160 TCR beta chains were listed as associated with cytomegalovirus. In both the original and validation cohorts, the classifier was reported to diagnose cytomegalovirus status with high specificity and sensitivity. A later analysis associated approximately 17,000 TCR beta sequences with specific HLA alleles at a false discovery rate of 0.05.

Receptor libraries were prepared by the immunoSEQ multiplex PCR assay. The multiplex PCR relied on a mix of 60 forward primers for TCR Vbeta segments and 13 reverse primers for TCR Jbeta segments. The CDR3 region of rearranged TCR beta genes was amplified from genomic DNA with a multiplex PCR assay. The Illumina HiSeq System was used to sequence the amplified TCR beta libraries as 87-base-pair reads. The original pipeline was this. A later analysis counted about 76 million unique TCR beta chains across the 700 or so repertoires, and approximately 11 million of these chains were shared by at least two donors. Raw reads were error-corrected and collapsed into unique sequences with a nearest-neighbor algorithm that merged closely related sequences to remove PCR and sequencing errors. To assign V, D and J gene segments, CDR3 sequences were aligned to IMGT reference sequences. For a sequence to be retained, a match of at least six nucleotides to both a V gene segment and a J gene segment was required. A rearrangement was called productive if the CDR3 had no stop codons and remained in frame with V and J, and every other rearrangement was called non-productive. CDR3 was defined according to IMGT convention as the region running from the second conserved V-encoded cysteine to the conserved J-encoded phenylalanine. Sequences without an unambiguous match to a single V gene segment were excluded from the earlier analysis of approximately 560 of the donors. An earlier analysis of a few hundred of the donors classified V segments as functional when productive rearrangements were above 56.7% and as segregating when the standard deviation between donors was above 5%. A statistical classification framework was developed to diagnose cytomegalovirus status using the catalog of TCR beta chain sequences. V and J gene assignment, in a later analysis, came from comparing TCR nucleotide sequences with IMGT/GENE-DB human TR gene sequences. In a later analysis, CDR3 sequences and most-parsimonious VDJ recombination scenarios were assigned using the TCRdist pipeline. A later analysis defined each TCR beta chain by its CDR3 amino acid sequence plus V-gene family, and excluded reads lacking a unique V-gene family. In a later analysis, 500 to 650 highly shared, low-generation-probability nucleotide sequences were removed to address suspected cross-contamination and a sequencing artifact. A later analysis calculated a clonal expansion index for each public chain from normalized within-repertoire ranks of inferred template counts. In a later analysis, generation probabilities were computed using a VDJ recombination model fitted to out-of-frame rearrangements, and the results were checked against IGoR. Hypergeometric tests were used in a later analysis to score TCR-TCR, TCR-HLA and TCR-CMV co-occurrence, with a repertoire-size bias correction applied to the TCR pairs. A later analysis estimated false discovery rates by permuting HLA or CMV assignments 20 times. In a later analysis, co-occurring TCRs were grouped using DBSCAN, and TCRdist sequence similarity was added for clustering within HLA-allele-positive subsets. Co-occurrence clustering excluded repertoires with fewer than 30,000 or more than 120,000 public chains, plus five with anomalous nucleotide sharing. Entries here come from immuneACCESS through TCRdb and include only in-frame sequences with V and J called. Some clones fail to appear in such tables; in the studies checked, an unresolved V gene covers under half of the shortfall, and the cause of the remainder is unknown. The D gene and trimming were derived from the DNA, and the V and J assignments and clone size from that table. For this sample there are approximately 260,000 clones; approximately 85% appear just once. The ten biggest clones cover approximately 2% of the sample.

In total, approximately 610 healthy bone marrow donors made up the cohort. All cohort members were sampled while nominally healthy, although unrecorded immune exposures were likely present. The donor tested CMV seropositive, placing the donor among the 289 seropositive members of the cohort. A peripheral blood sample was collected from each donor, and TCR beta sequencing was performed on peripheral blood mononuclear cells. Genomic DNA was extracted from the blood cell samples with the Qiagen DNeasy Blood Extraction Kit. As for this clone: Its antigen target is currently unknown. The record has no base qualities; no much larger clone is one base away.

The sequence was collected from a woman in her 40s in good health and CMV-seropositive. The sample comprised PBMCs.

The CDR3 reads CASSLSGYGYTF. Read as DNA, the sequence is TGTGCCAGCAGCTTATCCGGTTATGGCTACACCTTC. The rearrangement combines TRBV11-3 with TRBJ1-2; confidence is insufficient to name the D gene. According to the germline V gene, CDR1 reads SGHNT and CDR2 reads YENEEA. From the cysteine up to the phenylalanine, the CDR3 has a length of 12 residues. The only DNA kept is the CDR3, 36 bases in frame from the first base. V is shortened by 2 bases, J by 5 bases, and the region joining them spans 6 bases.